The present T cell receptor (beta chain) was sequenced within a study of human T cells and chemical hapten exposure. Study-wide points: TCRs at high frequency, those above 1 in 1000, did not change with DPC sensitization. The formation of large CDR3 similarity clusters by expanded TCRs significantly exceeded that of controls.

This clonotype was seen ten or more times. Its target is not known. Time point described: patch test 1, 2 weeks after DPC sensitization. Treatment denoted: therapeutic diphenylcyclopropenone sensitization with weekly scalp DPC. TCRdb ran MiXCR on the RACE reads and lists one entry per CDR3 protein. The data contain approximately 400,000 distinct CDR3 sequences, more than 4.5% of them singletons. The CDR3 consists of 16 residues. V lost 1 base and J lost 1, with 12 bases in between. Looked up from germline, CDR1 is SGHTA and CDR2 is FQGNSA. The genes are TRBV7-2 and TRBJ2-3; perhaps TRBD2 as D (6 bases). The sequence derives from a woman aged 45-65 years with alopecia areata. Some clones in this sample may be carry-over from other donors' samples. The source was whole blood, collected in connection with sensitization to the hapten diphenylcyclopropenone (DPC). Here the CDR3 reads CASSLDRASGTDTQYF. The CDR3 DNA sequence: TGTGCCAGCAGCTTAGATCGGGCTAGCGGCACAGATACGCAGTATTTT.